These 26 T cell receptor beta chains originate from one sample sequenced in a study of cytomegalovirus exposure and HLA in healthy donors. Assay used: immunoSEQ multiplex PCR; TCRdb lists only in-frame clones, some missing. This table has 95,000 to 150,000 clones, roughly 89% appearing once. The sequenced sample consisted of PBMCs. Receptors were obtained from a woman under 30 in good health and CMV-seronegative.

The J gene is TRBJ2-3, the V gene TRBV4-1; the match to TRBD2 covers 14 bases. V shed 1 base, J shed 2 bases, and the junction held 11 bases outside the gene matches. Germline CDR1 is MGHRA and CDR2 is YSYEKL. The CDR3 has 20 residues. The DNA of the CDR3 is TGCGCCAGCAGCCAAGCTTCCCCCGGGACTAGCGGGAGACCCACAGATACGCAGTATTTT. Translating gives CASSQASPGTSGRPTDTQYF.

The chain links TRBV7-9 to TRBJ1-1; D is possibly TRBD1 (6 bases). CDR1 is SEHNR and CDR2 is FQNEAQ in the germline V gene (reference sequence). V gave up 1 base and J gave up 8 bases, with 17 bases separating them. The CDR3 loop spans 15 amino acids. CDR3 nucleotide sequence: TGTGCCAGCAGCTTAGGAGGGGGGGAAAAGGGAGAAGCTTTCTTT. It yields the protein CASSLGGGEKGEAFF.

This clone has a handful of counts. The rearrangement joins TRBV2 to TRBJ1-1, with 7 positions matching TRBD1. CDR1 and CDR2 from the germline V gene are SNHLY and FYNNEI. Germline trimming cut 4 bases from V and 1 base from J; bases unmatched to any gene: 3. The CDR3 runs 14 residues. The CDR3 protein is CASSGQGTNTEAFF. DNA of the CDR3: TGTGCCAGCAGTGGACAGGGTACGAACACTGAAGCTTTCTTT.

The chain has TRBV15 and TRBJ2-2; maybe TRBD1 (6 bases). V shed 0 bases and J shed 2 bases, with 13 bases lying between them. This CDR3 contains 17 residues. Germline lookup yields CDR1 LNHNV and CDR2 YYDKDF (reference sequence). CDR3: CATSRELTGQNTGELFF. The CDR3 bases are TGTGCCACCAGCAGAGAACTCACGGGACAAAACACCGGGGAGCTGTTTTTT.

The rearrangement joins TRBV5-1 to TRBJ2-5; TRBD2 matches at 8 bases. This CDR3 spans 14 amino acids. Germline loops: CDR1 SGHRS, CDR2 YFSETQ. Trimming cost V 4 bases and J 5 bases; bases outside gene matches: 7. CDR3 region: CASSPGRATETQYF. The CDR3, as DNA: TGCGCCAGCAGCCCCGGGAGGGCCACGGAGACCCAGTACTTC. The full variable domain, completed using reference TRBV5-1 and TRBJ2-5, is KAGVTQTPRYLIKTRGQQVTLSCSPISGHRSVSWYQQTPGQGLQFLFEYFSETQRNKGNFPGRFSGRQFSNSRSEMNVSTLELGDSALYLCASSPGRATETQYFGPGTRLLVL.

The V call is TRBV7-6, the J call TRBJ2-6; possibly TRBD1 for D (5 bases). This CDR3 contains 15 residues. Germline-derived CDR1 and CDR2 are SGHVS and FNYEAQ. Trimming left V 8 bases short and J 3 bases short, with 14 bases between. As DNA, the CDR3 is TGTGCCAGCTTAGGGGTGGCTGGTGGGGCCAACGTCCTGACTTTC. Protein product: CASLGVAGGANVLTF.

This clone was detected once. V usage is TRBV27 and J usage is TRBJ2-1; D uncertain. The CDR3 length is 12 residues. Germline V gives CDR1 MNHEY, CDR2 SMNVEV (reference sequence). V lost 5 bases and J 7 bases, leaving 9 bases between the germline ends. The CDR3 region is CASSRTQNEQFF. Written as DNA, the CDR3 is TGTGCCAGCAGTCGAACACAAAATGAGCAGTTCTTC.

The genes are TRBV5-1 and TRBJ1-3, with D unresolved. Germline assignment: CDR1 SGHRS and CDR2 YFSETQ. The V end was cut by 2 bases, the J end by 0 bases, with 21 bases between. CDR3 length: 19 residues. In DNA form, the CDR3 reads TGCGCCAGCAGCTTCAACCCGCCTTCGTGGGAGTACTCTGGAAACACCATATATTTT. It translates to CASSFNPPSWEYSGNTIYF. Based on the CDR3 plus reference TRBV5-1 and TRBJ1-3, the full variable domain is KAGVTQTPRYLIKTRGQQVTLSCSPISGHRSVSWYQQTPGQGLQFLFEYFSETQRNKGNFPGRFSGRQFSNSRSEMNVSTLELGDSALYLCASSFNPPSWEYSGNTIYFGEGSWLTVV.

This chain uses TRBV5-1 with TRBJ2-7, with TRBD1 matching 11 bases. The V gene's germline CDR1 is SGHRS and CDR2 YFSETQ. The CDR3 is 15 residues long. V gave up 5 bases and J gave up 2 bases; unmatched junction bases: 6. In DNA form, the CDR3 reads TGCGCCAGCAGAAGGGGACAGGGGGTGGCCTACGAGCAGTACTTC. It yields the protein CASRRGQGVAYEQYF.

The genes are TRBV7-6 and TRBJ2-7, with 8 nucleotides matching TRBD1. Germline CDR1 SGHVS, CDR2 FNYEAQ. There are 16 residues in the CDR3. The junction had 8 bases not matched to a gene; V was cut back by 1 base and J by 3 bases. In nucleotides, the CDR3 is TGTGCCAGCAGCTTAGACCTAGCTGGGACAGGCTACGAGCAGTACTTC. Protein sequence: CASSLDLAGTGYEQYF.

The chain joins TRBV7-8 to TRBJ2-7; 7 bases fit TRBD1. The J segment lost 5 bases and the V segment lost 4 bases, leaving 5 bases of the junction unmatched. This CDR3 has 13 residues. Germline V gives CDR1 SGHVS, CDR2 FQNEAQ. The CDR3 region is CASSYRQGDEQYF. For the CDR3, the DNA is TGTGCCAGCAGCTACCGACAGGGCGACGAGCAGTACTTC.

This clone was recorded once. The chain combines TRBV19 with TRBJ2-7; D unresolved. Germline V gene sequence: CDR1 LNHDA, CDR2 SQIVND (reference sequence). Trimming pared 3 bases from V and 2 bases from J, leaving 8 bases between. The CDR3 runs to 13 residues. Here the CDR3 reads CASSIGVAYEQYF. For the CDR3, the DNA is TGTGCCAGTAGTATTGGAGTAGCCTACGAGCAGTACTTC.

The V call is TRBV13, the J call TRBJ2-7, with TRBD2 matching over 9 bases. V was clipped by 4 bases and J by 1 base; unmatched bases: 5. CDR1 and CDR2 from the germline V gene are PRHDT and FYEKMQ (reference sequence). The CDR3 is 15 amino acids. This CDR3 reads CASSSKREASYEQYF. The CDR3, as DNA: TGTGCCAGCAGCTCCAAGCGGGAGGCTTCCTACGAGCAGTACTTC. Combining the CDR3 with reference TRBV13 and TRBJ2-7 gives the whole variable domain AAGVIQSPRHLIKEKRETATLKCYPIPRHDTVYWYQQGPGQDPQFLISFYEKMQSDKGSIPDRFSAQQFSDYHSELNMSSLELGDSALYFCASSSKREASYEQYFGPGTRLTVT.

The gene calls are TRBV19 and TRBJ2-7; 15 bases line up with TRBD2. After removal of 6 bases from V and 2 bases from J, the junction contained 8 bases not matched to a gene. This CDR3 comprises 17 residues. The germline CDR1 and CDR2 sequences are LNHDA and SQIVND (reference sequence). In nucleotides, the CDR3 is TGTGCCAGTAGAGGTGCCGGGACTAGCGGGGGGACCTACGAGCAGTACTTC. Protein: CASRGAGTSGGTYEQYF.

The gene calls are TRBV4-1 and TRBJ2-3, with 12 bases fitting TRBD2. Germline V gene data show CDR1 as MGHRA and CDR2 as YSYEKL. The V gene end was trimmed by 6 bases and the J gene end by 2 bases; junction bases not matched to a gene: 6. This CDR3 has 16 amino acids. The CDR3: CASRETSGRYTDTQYF. The CDR3 coding sequence is TGCGCCAGCAGAGAGACTAGCGGGAGATACACAGATACGCAGTATTTT.

The chain is built from TRBV19 and TRBJ1-3; no clear D. The CDR3 is made up of 15 amino acids. Germline assignment: CDR1 LNHDA and CDR2 SQIVND (reference sequence). V lost 2 bases to trimming and J lost 8 bases, with 16 bases between them. The DNA for the CDR3 is TGTGCCAGTAGTATATCGGCGGAGCGGGGATACACCATATATTTT. Its protein product is CASSISAERGYTIYF.

The chain's CDR3 is CASLPDGGFETQYF. The CDR3 DNA sequence: TGCGCCAGCCTTCCGGACGGAGGGTTCGAGACCCAGTACTTC. This chain uses TRBV10-2 with TRBJ2-5; a weak D match, TRBD2 (6 bases). Trimming cost V 8 bases and J 5 bases, with 18 bases left between them. This CDR3 has 14 amino acids. CDR1 and CDR2 from the germline V gene are WSHSY and SAAADI.

This chain uses TRBV6-5 with TRBJ1-4; perhaps TRBD1 as D (6 bases). Germline V gene sequence: CDR1 MNHEY, CDR2 SVGAGI. V shed 5 bases and J shed 8 bases, with 15 bases lying between them. CDR3 length equals 14 residues. The CDR3 protein is CASSNRAAEEKLFF. In nucleotides, the CDR3 is TGTGCCAGCAGTAACAGGGCCGCGGAGGAAAAACTGTTTTTT.

This sequence joins TRBV7-9 and TRBJ2-3, with 9 bases fitting TRBD2. With 0 bases clipped from V and 2 bases from J, the junction kept 6 bases outside the gene matches. Per germline, CDR1 SEHNR and CDR2 FQNEAQ (reference sequence). The CDR3 totals 17 residues. The chain's CDR3 is CASSLALAGLHTDTQYF. The CDR3 DNA is TGTGCCAGCAGCTTAGCTCTAGCGGGATTACACACAGATACGCAGTATTTT. Supplemented by reference TRBV7-9 and TRBJ2-3, the full variable domain reads DTGVSQNPRHKITKRGQNVTFRCDPISEHNRLYWYRQTLGQGPEFLTYFQNEAQLEKSRLLSDRFSAERPKGSFSTLEIQRTEQGDSAMYLCASSLALAGLHTDTQYFGPGTRLTVL.

The rearrangement uses TRBV12-5 and TRBJ1-5; possibly TRBD1 for D (6 bases). Between the trimmed V and J ends, which lost 1 base and 2 bases, there was a span of 6 bases. Germline CDR1 and CDR2: LGHNT and FRNRAP. The CDR3 runs 14 residues. The CDR3 region is CASGLGQGNQPQHF. CDR3 nucleotides: TGTGCTAGTGGTTTGGGACAGGGCAATCAGCCCCAGCATTTT.

This clone occurred once. V and J are TRBV5-8 and TRBJ1-5; 8 bases align to TRBD1. Germline V gene sequence: CDR1 SGHTS, CDR2 YDEGEE. Trimming took 2 bases from V and 6 from J; bases not matched to a gene: 10. The CDR3 has 16 amino acids. The CDR3, as DNA: TGTGCCAGCAGCTTATTACAGGGGGGGGCGGGTCAGCCCCAGCATTTT. Translation gives CASSLLQGGAGQPQHF.

The chain links TRBV6-4 to TRBJ2-3; D ambiguous. The CDR3 covers 16 residues. V lost 5 bases to trimming and J lost 0 bases, with 15 bases between them. Per the germline V gene, CDR1 is MRHNA and CDR2 is SNTAGT. The CDR3 sequence is CASSPYRERSTDTQYF. The CDR3 DNA reads TGTGCCAGCAGTCCTTATCGTGAGCGTAGCACAGATACGCAGTATTTT.

The chain couples TRBV11-2 to TRBJ2-7; D remains ambiguous. This CDR3 spans 11 amino acids. The V end lost 7 bases, the J end lost 2 bases, and 6 bases lay between the germline ends. Germline V gene data show CDR1 as SGHAT and CDR2 as FQNNGV. CDR3 region: CASTTAYEQYF. The CDR3 DNA follows: TGTGCCAGCACCACAGCCTACGAGCAGTACTTC.

The chain joins TRBV28 to TRBJ1-2; 9 bases fit TRBD1. This CDR3 is 13 amino acids long. V shed 5 bases and J 10 bases; nucleotides not matched to a gene: 8. Germline-derived CDR1 and CDR2 are MDHEN and SYDVKM. The CDR3 sequence is CASSTGQGNSYTF. In DNA form, the CDR3 reads TGTGCCAGCAGTACCGGACAGGGGAATTCCTACACCTTC.

The rearrangement links TRBV30 to TRBJ2-2; 15 bases match TRBD2. The V segment lost 3 bases and the J segment 6 bases; nucleotides outside the gene matches: 5. Germline loops: CDR1 GTSNPN, CDR2 SVGIG (reference sequence). The CDR3 is 16 amino acids. As DNA, the CDR3 is TGTGCCTGGAGCCCCGGACTAGCGGGAGGGCCCGGGGAGCTGTTTTTT. Encoded protein: CAWSPGLAGGPGELFF.

This chain connects TRBV14 to TRBJ1-4, with a possible D match to TRBD1 (5 bases). This CDR3 spans 15 amino acids. Germline V gene data show CDR1 as SGHDN and CDR2 as FVKESK. V was trimmed by 1 base and J by 4 bases, leaving 10 bases between them. The CDR3 sequence: CASSQVDSGNEKLFF. The CDR3, as DNA: TGTGCCAGCAGCCAAGTTGACAGTGGTAATGAAAAACTGTTTTTT.